These 10 T cell receptor beta chains came from one sample sequenced in a study of shared clonotypes between healthy human individuals. Using immunoSEQ multiplex PCR, the repertoire was profiled, and TCRdb retains in-frame clones only, with some absent. The sample has roughly 1,000,000 clones; approximately 78% are singletons. The sequenced sample was memory CD4+ T cells from PBMCs. Subset described: CD45RA-negative fraction. The receptors stem from a young man in good health. Some clones in this sample may be carry-over from other donors' samples.

With respect to this clone: A junction boundary mismatches the germline segment, possibly from a read error. This chain connects TRBV5-6 to TRBJ2-7, with 12 bases that match TRBD2. The germline V gene encodes CDR1 SGHDT and CDR2 YYEEEE. The length of the CDR3 is 13 residues. In DNA form, the CDR3 reads TGTGCCAGCAGCTTCGGGACTAGCGGGCTCAGGGACTTC. It translates to CASSFGTSGLRDF. The full variable domain, completed using reference TRBV5-6 and TRBJ2-7, is DAGVTQSPTHLIKTRGQQVTLRCSPKSGHDTVSWYQQALGQGPQFIFQYYEEEERQRGNFPDRFSGHQFPNYSSELNVNALLLGDSALYLCASSFGTSGLRDFGPGTRLTVT.

The V call is TRBV29-1, the J call TRBJ2-1, with D perhaps TRBD2 (6 bases). Trimming took 3 bases from V and 3 from J, leaving 12 bases between them. The germline gives CDR1 SQVTM, CDR2 ANQGSEA. The CDR3 totals 14 residues. The CDR3 nucleotides are TGCAGCGTTGATGGGCGGGAAAGCTACAATGAGCAGTTCTTC. It encodes CSVDGRESYNEQFF.

The V call is TRBV28, the J call TRBJ1-2; 9 positions match TRBD1. The CDR3 covers 15 residues. From germline, CDR1 is MDHEN and CDR2 SYDVKM. J lost 1 base, V lost 4 bases, and 4 bases had no gene match. Here the CDR3 reads CASSSNRGLNYGYTF. The CDR3, as DNA: TGTGCCAGCAGTTCGAACAGGGGGCTTAACTATGGCTACACCTTC.

With regard to this clone: Other DNA sequences within the sample encode an identical CDR3. For the CDR3, the DNA is TGTGCCAGCAGCTTGTTAGCGGGAACAGATACGCAGTATTTT. This sequence encodes CASSLLAGTDTQYF. The chain carries TRBV7-3 and TRBJ2-3; 8 nucleotides match TRBD2. The CDR3 loop spans 14 amino acids. Germline V gene sequence: CDR1 SGHTA, CDR2 FQGTGA. The ends lost 3 bases at V and 3 bases at J; junction bases unmatched: 2. Complete variable domain (other parts from reference TRBV7-3 and TRBJ2-3): GAGVSQTPSNKVTEKGKYVELRCDPISGHTALYWYRQSLGQGPEFLIYFQGTGAADDSGLPNDRFFAVRPEGSVSTLKIQRTERGDSAVYLCASSLLAGTDTQYFGPGTRLTVL.

The chain has TRBV5-1 and TRBJ2-2; 10 bases align to TRBD2. Trimming removed 3 bases from V and 6 bases from J; junction bases left unmatched: 8. CDR3 length equals 16 residues. Germline CDR1 SGHRS, CDR2 YFSETQ. For the CDR3, the DNA is TGCGCCAGCAGCTCTCTAGCGGGAGTAGGGGCCGGGGAGCTGTTTTTT. Translation gives CASSSLAGVGAGELFF.

The chain combines TRBV21-1 with TRBJ2-7. TRBV21-1 has pseudogene status. CDR3 length: 10 amino acids. The CDR3 sequence: CASSLDEQYF. CDR3 DNA sequence: TGTGCCAGCAGCCTTGATGAGCAGTACTTC.

This chain links TRBV15 with TRBJ2-6, with D perhaps TRBD1 (5 bases). The V gene lost 3 bases and the J gene lost 2 bases, with 8 bases spanning the gap. CDR3 length: 15 amino acids. The V gene's germline CDR1 is LNHNV and CDR2 YYDKDF (reference sequence). The CDR3 DNA sequence: TGTGCCACCAGCAGGGCAGGGACTGGGGCCAACGTCCTGACTTTC. Its protein is CATSRAGTGANVLTF.

The V and J genes are TRBV28 and TRBJ1-1; the D gene is possibly TRBD1 (6 bases). The V end lost 5 bases, the J end lost 7 bases, and 20 bases lay between the germline ends. Germline CDR1 is MDHEN and CDR2 is SYDVKM. The CDR3 runs 15 residues. The CDR3 loop reads CASSPSKAGHGEAFF. The CDR3 coding sequence is TGTGCCAGCAGTCCGAGCAAAGCGGGACATGGTGAAGCTTTCTTT.

The CDR3 DNA is TGTGCCAGCAGTTTTGCGGGACCCGACTACAATGAGCAGTTCTTC. Its protein is CASSFAGPDYNEQFF. The chain recombines TRBV28 with TRBJ2-1; a possible D gene is TRBD2 (6 bases). The length of the CDR3 is 15 residues. Germline lookup yields CDR1 MDHEN and CDR2 SYDVKM. Trimming shortened V by 3 bases and J by 3 bases, and 12 bases separated the two germline ends.

In nucleotides, the CDR3 is TGTGCCAGCAGCCCTTTCACGGTAGCGGGAGGGAACATTCAGTACTTC. Residues: CASSPFTVAGGNIQYF. This chain links TRBV14 with TRBJ2-4, with 11 bases matching TRBD2. This CDR3 comprises 16 residues. The germline V gene has CDR1 SGHDN and CDR2 FVKESK. V trimming: 4 bases; J trimming: 7 bases; junction bases outside the gene matches: 9.